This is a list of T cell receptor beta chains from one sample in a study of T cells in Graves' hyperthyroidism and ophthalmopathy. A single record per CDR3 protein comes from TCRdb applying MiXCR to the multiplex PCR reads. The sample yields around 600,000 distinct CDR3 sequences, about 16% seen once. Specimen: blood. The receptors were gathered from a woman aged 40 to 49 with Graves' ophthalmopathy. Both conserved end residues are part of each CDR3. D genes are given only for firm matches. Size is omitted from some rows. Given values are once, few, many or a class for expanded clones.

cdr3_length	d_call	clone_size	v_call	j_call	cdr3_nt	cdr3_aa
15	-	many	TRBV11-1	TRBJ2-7	TGTGCCAGCAGCCCAAGCGGGACAGGATCCGACGAGCAGTACTTC	CASSPSGTGSDEQYF
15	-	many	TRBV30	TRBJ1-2	TGTGCCTGGAGTCCAACAGGGCTACGGGCTTATGGCTACACCTTC	CAWSPTGLRAYGYTF
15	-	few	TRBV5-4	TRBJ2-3	TGTGCCAGCAGCACGGTGGAACGGGGCACAGATACGCAGTATTTT	CASSTVERGTDTQYF
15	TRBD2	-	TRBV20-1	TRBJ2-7	TGCAGTGCTAGAAGGCCTAGCGGGTTCGAGGGGGAGCAGTACTTC	CSARRPSGFEGEQYF
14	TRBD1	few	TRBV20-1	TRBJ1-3	TGCAGTGCTAGTCGGACAGGGAGTGGAAACACCATATATTTT	CSASRTGSGNTIYF
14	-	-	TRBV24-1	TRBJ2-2	TGTGCCACCAGTGATGCGCCGAACACCGGGGAGCTGTTTTTT	CATSDAPNTGELFF
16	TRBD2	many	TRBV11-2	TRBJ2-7	TGTGCCAGCAGACGACTGGCCGGGACTAGCGGGGACGAGCAGTACTTC	CASRRLAGTSGDEQYF
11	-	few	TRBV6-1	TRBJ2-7	TGTGCCACCCTGGACAGCTACGAGCAGTACTTC	CATLDSYEQYF
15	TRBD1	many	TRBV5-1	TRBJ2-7	TGCGCCAGCAGCTTGGATTTCCAGGGGGTTTACGAGCAGTACTTC	CASSLDFQGVYEQYF
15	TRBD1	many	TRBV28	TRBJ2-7	TGTGCCAGCACCCCTCAAGGACAGGGCTCTTACGAGCAGTACTTC	CASTPQGQGSYEQYF
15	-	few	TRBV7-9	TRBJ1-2	TGTGCCAGCAGCTTAGCGGTGGTGGGTCCCACGGGCTACACCTTC	CASSLAVVGPTGYTF
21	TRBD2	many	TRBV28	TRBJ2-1	TGTGCCAGCAGTTTATTAGGGTTCGGGAGGCCTAGCGGGAGTATTTTGAATGAGCAGTTCTTC	CASSLLGFGRPSGSILNEQFF
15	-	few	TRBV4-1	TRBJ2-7	TGCGCCAGCAGCCCTATAGCGGATTACCTCTACGAGCAGTACTTC	CASSPIADYLYEQYF
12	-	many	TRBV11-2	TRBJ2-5	TGTGCCAGCAGCTTGAGTCGGGAGACCCAGTACTTC	CASSLSRETQYF
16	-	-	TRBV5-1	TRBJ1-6	TGCGCCAGCAGCTTGGATGGGGACAAATATAATTCACCCCTCCACTTT	CASSLDGDKYNSPLHF
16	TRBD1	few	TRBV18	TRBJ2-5	TGTGCCAGCTCACCGAAAGCGGACAGGAGATTAGAGACCCAGTACTTC	CASSPKADRRLETQYF
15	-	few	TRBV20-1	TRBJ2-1	TGCAGTGCGACCCCTTTAGCGGCTTCCTACAATGAGCAGTTCTTC	CSATPLAASYNEQFF
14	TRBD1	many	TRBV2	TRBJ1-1	TGTGCCAGCAGTGGGCCGGGACAGCGATATCCGGCTTTCTTT	CASSGPGQRYPAFF
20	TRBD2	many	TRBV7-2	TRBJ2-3	TGTGCCAGCAGCCCCCGATTGGGGCGGGAGGGCCGGGGCTCCACAGATACGCAGTATTTT	CASSPRLGREGRGSTDTQYF
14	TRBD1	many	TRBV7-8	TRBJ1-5	TGTGCCAGCAGCTTAATGCCAGGGGGTCAGCCCCAGCATTTT	CASSLMPGGQPQHF
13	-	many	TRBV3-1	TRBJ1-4	TGTGCCAGCAGCCCCTTACGGGGTGAAAAACTGTTTTTT	CASSPLRGEKLFF
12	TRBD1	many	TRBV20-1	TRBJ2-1	TGCAGTGCTACGGGACAGGGGAATGAGCAGTTCTTC	CSATGQGNEQFF
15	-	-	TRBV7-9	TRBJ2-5	TGTGCCAGCAGCTTAGCGTTCGGGGTTTCAGAGACCCAGTACTTC	CASSLAFGVSETQYF
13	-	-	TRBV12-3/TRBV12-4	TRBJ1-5	TGTGCCAGCAGTCAACGGGACGGCCAGCCCCAGCATTTT	CASSQRDGQPQHF
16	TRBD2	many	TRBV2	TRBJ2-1	TGTGCCAGCAGGGCTGGGGTAGCGGGACGGGGGGATGAGCAGTTCTTC	CASRAGVAGRGDEQFF
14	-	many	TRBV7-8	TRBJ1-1	TGTGCCAGCAGCTCCAGGGGATGGAACACTGAAGCTTTCTTT	CASSSRGWNTEAFF
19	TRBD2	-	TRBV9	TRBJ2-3	TGTGCCAGCAGCCTAGAGAACCTTGCTAGCGGGGTTAGCACAGATACGCAGTATTTT	CASSLENLASGVSTDTQYF
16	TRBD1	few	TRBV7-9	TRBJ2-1	TGTGCCAGCAGCCCGCGCAGGGACAGTCAACCACAAGAACAGTTCTTC	CASSPRRDSQPQEQFF
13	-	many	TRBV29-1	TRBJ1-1	TGCAGCGTTGTCCGACACCTAGACACTGAAGCTTTCTTT	CSVVRHLDTEAFF
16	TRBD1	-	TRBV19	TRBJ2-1	TGTGCCAGTAGTACGCAGGGGGCACTCTCCTACAATGAGCAGTTCTTC	CASSTQGALSYNEQFF
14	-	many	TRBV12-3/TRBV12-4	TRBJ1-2	TGTGCCAGCACACAGGGATCCCCTAACTATGGCTACACCTTC	CASTQGSPNYGYTF
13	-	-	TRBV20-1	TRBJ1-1	TGCAGTGCTAGGGGCCGAGGGAAGACTGAAGCTTTCTTT	CSARGRGKTEAFF
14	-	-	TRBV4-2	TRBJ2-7	TGTGCCAGCAGCCAATCGGACTGGTCCTACGAGCAGTACTTC	CASSQSDWSYEQYF
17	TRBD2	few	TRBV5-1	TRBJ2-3	TGCGCCAGCGCCCAGGGACTAGCGGGGACATTCACAGATACGCAGTATTTT	CASAQGLAGTFTDTQYF
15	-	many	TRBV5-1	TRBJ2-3	TGCGCCAGCAGCTTGGATGTGGGGTCGGGAGATACGCAGTATTTT	CASSLDVGSGDTQYF
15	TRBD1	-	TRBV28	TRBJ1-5	TGTGCCAGCAGGGCCTTGGACAGGGCCAATCAGCCCCAGCATTTT	CASRALDRANQPQHF
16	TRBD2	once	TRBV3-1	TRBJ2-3	TGTGCCAGCAGCCGAGTCGCGGGAGGGAGCACAGATACGCAGTATTTT	CASSRVAGGSTDTQYF
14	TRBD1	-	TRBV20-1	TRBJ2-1	TGCAGTGCCAACCCCGGGACAGGGGGAAATGAGCAGTTCTTC	CSANPGTGGNEQFF
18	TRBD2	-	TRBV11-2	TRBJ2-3	TGTGCCAGCAGCGCACTACGGACTAGCGGGAGGGCCCCAGATACGCAGTATTTT	CASSALRTSGRAPDTQYF
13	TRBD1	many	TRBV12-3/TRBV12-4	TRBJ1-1	TGTGCCAGCAGAAAGACAGGGGGGGATCGCGCTTTCTTT	CASRKTGGDRAFF
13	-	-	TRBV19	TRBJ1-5	TGTGCCAGTAGTCAGGGTATTAATCAGCCCCAGCATTTT	CASSQGINQPQHF
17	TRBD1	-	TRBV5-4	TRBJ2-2	TGTGCCAGCAGCCAATCCGGACAGGGAGGTCCGGGCGGGGAGCTGTTTTTT	CASSQSGQGGPGGELFF
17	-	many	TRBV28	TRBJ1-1	TGTGCCAGCAGTTACCGGACGGACTTGACTTTGAACACTGAAGCTTTCTTT	CASSYRTDLTLNTEAFF